Ten or more counts support the clone carrying this T cell receptor beta chain. Its cognate antigen is unknown. Healthy Caucasians, and only they, were the donors. The CDR3 runs 13 residues. V lost 2 bases and J 4 bases, leaving 7 bases between the germline ends. This sample was taken from a study of identical twins. Study conclusions and caveats: Findings came from cross-sectional statistics, without long-term follow-up of donors.

TCRdb used MiXCR to reprocess the 5' RACE reads, holding one entry per CDR3 protein. The data contain approximately 700,000 distinct CDR3 sequences, roughly 18% of them singletons. The sample also formed part of further work on T cells expressing NK-cell markers. That paper notes: HCMV seropositivity marked seven of the eight sequenced donors; one was seronegative. These clonotypes also led the CD3+CD56-NKG2C+ fraction in a handful of donors.

The chain couples TRBV12-3 or TRBV12-4 to TRBJ2-3; tentatively, D is TRBD1 (5 bases). The sequencing sample was made of PBMCs. This clonotype was sampled from a woman between 18 and 29 years old in good health. The CDR3 loop is CASSLQGPDTQYF. DNA for the CDR3: TGTGCCAGCAGTTTACAGGGCCCAGATACGCAGTATTTT.